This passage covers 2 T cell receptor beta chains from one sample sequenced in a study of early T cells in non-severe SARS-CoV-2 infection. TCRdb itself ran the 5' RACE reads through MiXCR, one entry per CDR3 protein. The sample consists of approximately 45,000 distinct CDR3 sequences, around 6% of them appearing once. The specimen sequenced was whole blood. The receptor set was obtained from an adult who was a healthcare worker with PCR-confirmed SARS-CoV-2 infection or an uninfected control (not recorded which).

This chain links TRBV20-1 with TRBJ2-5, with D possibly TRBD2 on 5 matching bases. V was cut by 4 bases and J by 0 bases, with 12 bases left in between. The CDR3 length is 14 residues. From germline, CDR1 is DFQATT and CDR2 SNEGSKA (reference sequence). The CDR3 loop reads CSAKGLKYQETQYF. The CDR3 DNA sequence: TGCAGTGCTAAAGGACTGAAGTACCAAGAGACCCAGTACTTC.

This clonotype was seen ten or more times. Here the CDR3 DNA reads TGTGCCAGCAGTTTCGACCCCCGCACAGATACGCAGTATTTT. This codes for CASSFDPRTDTQYF. The chain joins TRBV12-3 or TRBV12-4 to TRBJ2-3; the D is unclear. The CDR3 sequence is 14 residues long. The V end lost 3 bases, the J end lost 1 base, and 8 bases lay between the germline ends.